The clone carrying this T cell receptor (beta chain) was picked up one time. Its antigen is still unknown. V was shortened by 4 bases and J by 7 bases, with 16 bases between the two germline ends. This CDR3 is built from 14 residues. Germline CDR1 and CDR2: SGHTA and FQGNSA. These data come from a study of T cell repertoires in cytomegalovirus infection. Study in general: Public signatures in TCR beta pointed to CMV infection and matching HLA type. Findings and caveats of the study: Predominance within the ex vivo response was attributable to HLA-C-restricted CMV-specific TCR beta clonotypes. Public TCR beta family frequency separated CMV-and-HLA carriers, including in an independent cohort.

TCRdb ran MiXCR on the reads and lists one entry per CDR3 protein. The top ten hold around 13% of the sample, which has hundreds of thousands of distinct CDR3 sequences, approximately 33% seen once. The receptor comes from a human donor in good health (CMV status not recorded). Some clones in this sample may be carry-over from other donors' samples. V is TRBV7-2 and J is TRBJ2-5; tentative D call: TRBD1 (5 bases). The sequenced sample consisted of PBMCs. As DNA, the CDR3 is TGTGCCAGCAGCTCCTGGACATACTGGGGGACCCAGTACTTC. It translates to CASSSWTYWGTQYF.